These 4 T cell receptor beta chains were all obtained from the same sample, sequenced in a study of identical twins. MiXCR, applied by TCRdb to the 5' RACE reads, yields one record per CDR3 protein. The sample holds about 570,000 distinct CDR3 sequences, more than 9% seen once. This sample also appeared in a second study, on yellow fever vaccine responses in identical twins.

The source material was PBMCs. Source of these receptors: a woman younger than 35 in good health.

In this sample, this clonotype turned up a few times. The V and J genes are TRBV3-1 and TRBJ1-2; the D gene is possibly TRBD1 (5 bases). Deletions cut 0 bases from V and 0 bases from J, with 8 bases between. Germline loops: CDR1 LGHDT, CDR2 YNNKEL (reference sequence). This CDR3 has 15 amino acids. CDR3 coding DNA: TGTGCCAGCAGCCAAGATAGGGGAACTAACTATGGCTACACCTTC. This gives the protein CASSQDRGTNYGYTF.

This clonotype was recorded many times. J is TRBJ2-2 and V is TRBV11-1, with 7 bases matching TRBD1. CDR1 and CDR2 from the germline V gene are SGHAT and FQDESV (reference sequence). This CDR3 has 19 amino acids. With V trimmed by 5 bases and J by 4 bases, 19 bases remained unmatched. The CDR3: CASSPSGQAAVSTTGELFF. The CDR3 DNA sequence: TGTGCCAGCAGCCCGTCCGGACAGGCGGCTGTTTCAACCACCGGGGAGCTGTTTTTT.

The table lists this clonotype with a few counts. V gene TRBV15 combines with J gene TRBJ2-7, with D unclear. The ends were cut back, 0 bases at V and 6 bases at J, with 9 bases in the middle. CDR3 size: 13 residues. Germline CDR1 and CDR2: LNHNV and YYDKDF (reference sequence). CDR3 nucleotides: TGTGCCACCAGCAGAGATTTAGGTTCCGAGCAGTACTTC. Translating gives CATSRDLGSEQYF.

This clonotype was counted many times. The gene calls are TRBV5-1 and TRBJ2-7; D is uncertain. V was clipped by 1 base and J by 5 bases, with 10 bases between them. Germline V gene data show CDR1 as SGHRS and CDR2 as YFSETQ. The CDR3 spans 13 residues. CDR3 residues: CASSLYTFDEQYF. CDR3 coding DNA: TGCGCCAGCAGCTTGTACACTTTCGACGAGCAGTACTTC.